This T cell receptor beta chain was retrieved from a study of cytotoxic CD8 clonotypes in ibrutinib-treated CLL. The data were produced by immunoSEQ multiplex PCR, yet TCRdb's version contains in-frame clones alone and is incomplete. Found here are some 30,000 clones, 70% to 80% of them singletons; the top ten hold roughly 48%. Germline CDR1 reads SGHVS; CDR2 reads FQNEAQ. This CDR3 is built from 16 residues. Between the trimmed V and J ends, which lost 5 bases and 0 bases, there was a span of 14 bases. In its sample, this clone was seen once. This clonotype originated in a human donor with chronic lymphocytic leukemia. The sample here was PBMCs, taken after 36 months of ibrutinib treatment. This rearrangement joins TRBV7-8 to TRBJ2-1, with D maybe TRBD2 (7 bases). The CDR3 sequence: CASSAGAISSYNEQFF. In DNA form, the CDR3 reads TGTGCCAGCAGCGCGGGGGCGATTAGCTCCTACAATGAGCAGTTCTTC.